The subject of this entry is one TCR beta chain. J was trimmed by 1 base and V by 0 bases; bases with no gene match: 2. Germline V gene lookup returns CDR1 SGHDN and CDR2 FVKESK. The CDR3 extends over 16 amino acids. Up to 2 weeks before entering the study, exposed participants had met a COVID-19 case. Authors' methods: Amplification with reference gene primers provided the estimates of nucleated cell counts. Using immunoSEQ multiplex PCR, the repertoire was profiled, and TCRdb retains in-frame clones only, with some absent. For V, J and clone size, that table is used; D and trimming come from the DNA. The sample has 50,000 to 65,000 clones, under 80% seen once. The data originate from a study of blood T cell repertoires in COVID-19. Overall study: PBMCs, B-cell-depleted T cells, or T cells provided the cDNA or gDNA that made up the material.

This chain links TRBV14 with TRBJ2-3; 9 nucleotides align to TRBD1. Source material: PBMCs or T cells enriched from blood (not recorded which). This TCR was recovered from an older woman who had been exposed to COVID-19. The chain's CDR3 is CASSQERTGGTDTQYF. CDR3 bases: TGTGCCAGCAGCCAAGAACGGACAGGGGGCACAGATACGCAGTATTTT. The full variable domain, its missing parts supplied by reference TRBV14 and TRBJ2-3, is EAGVTQFPSHSVIEKGQTVTLRCDPISGHDNLYWYRRVMGKEIKFLLHFVKESKQDESGMPNNRFLAERTGGTYSTLKVQPAELEDSGVYFCASSQERTGGTDTQYFGPGTRLTVL.